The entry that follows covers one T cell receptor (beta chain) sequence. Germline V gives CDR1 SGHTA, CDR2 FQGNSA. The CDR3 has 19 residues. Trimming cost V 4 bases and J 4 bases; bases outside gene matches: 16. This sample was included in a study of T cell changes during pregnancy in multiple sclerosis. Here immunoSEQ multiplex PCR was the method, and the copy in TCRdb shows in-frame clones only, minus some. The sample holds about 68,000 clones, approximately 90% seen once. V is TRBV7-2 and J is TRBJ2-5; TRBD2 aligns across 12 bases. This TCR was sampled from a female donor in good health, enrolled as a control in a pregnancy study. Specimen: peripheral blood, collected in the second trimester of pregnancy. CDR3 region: CASSSRRGLAGKGGETQYF. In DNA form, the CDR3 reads TGTGCCAGCAGCTCGCGCCGGGGACTAGCGGGCAAAGGAGGAGAGACCCAGTACTTC. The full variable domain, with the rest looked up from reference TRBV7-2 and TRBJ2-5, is GAGVSQSPSNKVTEKGKDVELRCDPISGHTALYWYRQSLGQGLEFLIYFQGNSAPDKSGLPSDRFSAERTGGSVSTLTIQRTQQEDSAVYLCASSSRRGLAGKGGETQYFGPGTRLLVL.